A selection of T cell receptor beta chains follows, all from one sample in a study of human T cells and chemical hapten exposure. TCRdb passed the RACE reads through MiXCR, listing each CDR3 protein once. Here the sample spans 95,000 to 130,000 distinct CDR3 sequences, about 12% being singletons. Sequenced here: whole blood, sampled in connection with sensitization to the hapten diphenylcyclopropenone (DPC). The receptors here all came from a woman aged 45-59 years with alopecia areata. Some clones in this sample may be carry-over from other donors' samples. The CDR3 runs from the conserved cysteine through the conserved F or W.

TRBV7-2,CASSLIFRGPGNTEAFF
TRBV11-2,CASSLMGLVQNEQFF
TRBV20-1,CSAKDPGTSAETQYF
TRBV5-6,CASSSSRGNNQPQHF
TRBV7-9,CASTIDVTGELFF
TRBV20-1,CSAREGLDRFYEQYF
TRBV20-1,CSAFKLGTYEQYF
TRBV10-3,CAISERDRGHYEQYF
TRBV20-1,CSAERRFANTGELFF
TRBV28,CASRGDYSYNEQFF
TRBV12-3/TRBV12-4,CASSGPLQFTEAFF
TRBV4-3,CASSQDRVGQETQYF
TRBV7-2,CASSLTKGDTQYF
TRBV29-1,CSVLLADGQGGYEQYF
TRBV15,CATSREWSYNEQFF
TRBV19,CASSAQNRGGNQPQHF
TRBV6-2/TRBV6-3,CASHSGGAGNTEAFF
TRBV12-5,CASGPGQGNYGYTF
TRBV28,CASSHGGTGQETQYF
TRBV7-9,CASSLDTAVAGELFF
TRBV12-3/TRBV12-4,CASSALPGLAGAEQYF
TRBV27,CASSSVPPTTDTQYF
TRBV27,CASSLAPQDPTQYF
TRBV7-8,CASSSRWQETQYF
TRBV28,CASSYSHGRGTEAFF
TRBV11-2,CASSLDRMPPEQFF
TRBV16,CASSQDLYEQYF
TRBV5-4,CASSGGGSNYGYTF
TRBV7-2,CASRRNPGNSGNTIYF
TRBV28,CASSLVATANEKLFF
TRBV20-1,CSAPSNGAGRGTEAFF
TRBV20-1,CSARGLTHTDTQYF
TRBV7-2,CASSSTGNTIYF
TRBV14,CASSLSWRGATGELFF
TRBV11-3,CASSLSASGGETQYF
TRBV7-2,CASSPRGLNEKLFF
TRBV6-2/TRBV6-3,CASNLQGPLAEAFF
TRBV5-1,CASSLVGGANTEAFF
TRBV5-5,CASSLRLAGFTDTQYF
TRBV7-2,CASSLAPGLQETQYF
TRBV20-1,CSASPQRENQFF
TRBV12-3/TRBV12-4,CASSLGATGANVLTF
TRBV6-2/TRBV6-3,CASSYQLGTTTYEQYF
TRBV7-6,CASSLAGGNEQFF
TRBV18,CASSPSVGLENSPLHF
TRBV5-1,CASSSPGQGYTF
TRBV6-5,CASSYSRTGSGNTIYF
TRBV20-1,CSAREPSRGPEAFF
TRBV6-1,CASSEEFSYEQYF
TRBV28,CASSTRDREFF
TRBV28,CASTSWGGNTEAFF
TRBV11-3,CASSALAGVIDTQYF
TRBV2,CASSVRQDQPQHF
TRBV27,CASSYGPKEFF
TRBV4-2,CDSSQDETTNYEQYF
TRBV14,CASSQELRGPQFF
TRBV5-1,CASSESTLNTEAFF
TRBV15,CATSRDKGQPQHF